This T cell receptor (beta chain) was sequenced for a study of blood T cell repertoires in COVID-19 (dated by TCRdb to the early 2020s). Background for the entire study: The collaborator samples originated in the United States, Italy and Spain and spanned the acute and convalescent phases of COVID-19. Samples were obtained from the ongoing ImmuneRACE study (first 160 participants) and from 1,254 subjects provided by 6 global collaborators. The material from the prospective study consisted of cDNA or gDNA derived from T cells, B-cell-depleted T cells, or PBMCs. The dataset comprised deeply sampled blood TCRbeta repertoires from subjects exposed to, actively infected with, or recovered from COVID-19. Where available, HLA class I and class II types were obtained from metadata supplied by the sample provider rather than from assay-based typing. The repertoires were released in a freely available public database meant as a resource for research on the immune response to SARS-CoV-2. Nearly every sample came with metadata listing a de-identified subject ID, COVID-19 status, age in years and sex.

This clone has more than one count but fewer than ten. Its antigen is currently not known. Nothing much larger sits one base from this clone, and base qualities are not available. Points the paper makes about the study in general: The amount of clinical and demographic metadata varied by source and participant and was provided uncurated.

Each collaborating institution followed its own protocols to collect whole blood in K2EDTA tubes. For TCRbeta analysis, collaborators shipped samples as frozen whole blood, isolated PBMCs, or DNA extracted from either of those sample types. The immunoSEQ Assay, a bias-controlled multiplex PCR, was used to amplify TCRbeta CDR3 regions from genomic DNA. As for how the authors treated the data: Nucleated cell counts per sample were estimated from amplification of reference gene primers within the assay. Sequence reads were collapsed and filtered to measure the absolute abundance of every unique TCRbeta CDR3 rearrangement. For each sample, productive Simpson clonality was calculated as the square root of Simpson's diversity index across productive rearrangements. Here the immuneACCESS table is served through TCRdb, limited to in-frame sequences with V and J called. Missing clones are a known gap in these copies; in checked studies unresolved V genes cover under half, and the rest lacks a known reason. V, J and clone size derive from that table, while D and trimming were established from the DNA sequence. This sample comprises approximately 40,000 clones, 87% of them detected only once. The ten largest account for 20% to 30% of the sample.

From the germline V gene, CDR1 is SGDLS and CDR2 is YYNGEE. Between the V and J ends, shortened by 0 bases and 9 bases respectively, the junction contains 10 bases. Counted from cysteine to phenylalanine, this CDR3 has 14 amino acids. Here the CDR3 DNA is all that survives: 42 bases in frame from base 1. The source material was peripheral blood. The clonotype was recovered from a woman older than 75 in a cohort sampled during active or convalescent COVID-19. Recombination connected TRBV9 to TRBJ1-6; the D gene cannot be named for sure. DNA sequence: TGTGCCAGCAGCGTAGATACTAGCCTTTCACCCCTCCACTTT. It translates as CASSVDTSLSPLHF.